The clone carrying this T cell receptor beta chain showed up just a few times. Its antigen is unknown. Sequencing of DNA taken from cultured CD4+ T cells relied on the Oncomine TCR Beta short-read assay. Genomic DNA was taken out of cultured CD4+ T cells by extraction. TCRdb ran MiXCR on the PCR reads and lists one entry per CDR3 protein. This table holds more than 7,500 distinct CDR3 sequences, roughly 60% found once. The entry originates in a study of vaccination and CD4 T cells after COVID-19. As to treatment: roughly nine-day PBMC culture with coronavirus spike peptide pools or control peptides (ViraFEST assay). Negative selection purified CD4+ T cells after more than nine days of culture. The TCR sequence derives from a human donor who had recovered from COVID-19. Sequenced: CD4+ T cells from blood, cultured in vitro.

CDR3 nucleotides: TGTGCCAGCAGTTTATCGCGGGGGGCGCATTTGGAGACCCAGTACTTC. This encodes CASSLSRGAHLETQYF. J is TRBJ2-5 and V is TRBV27; 8 bases line up with TRBD2. Germline assignment: CDR1 MNHEY and CDR2 SMNVEV (reference sequence). The CDR3 length is 16 residues. V was pared by 0 bases and J by 5 bases, with 8 bases of the junction left unmatched.